Each of the 11 T cell receptor beta chains below was sequenced from the same sample in a study of blood T cell repertoires in COVID-19. Sequencing used immunoSEQ multiplex PCR; TCRdb keeps in-frame clones, though not all of them. Altogether around 160,000 clones are present, 81% being singletons, with the ten largest covering 9.5% to 11%. Material for sequencing was peripheral blood. The origin of the receptors is a man aged 55 to 70 with active or convalescent COVID-19.

V gene TRBV19 combines with J gene TRBJ1-6; 9 bases agree with TRBD1. This CDR3 comprises 15 residues. The V gene's germline CDR1 is LNHDA and CDR2 SQIVND (reference sequence). V lost 3 bases to trimming and J lost 4 bases; unmatched junction nucleotides: 1. CDR3 amino acids: CASSMGQGYNSPLHF. The CDR3 DNA reads as TGTGCCAGTAGTATGGGACAGGGATATAATTCACCCCTCCACTTT.

The chain uses TRBV5-1 and TRBJ2-7, with D possibly TRBD1 on 6 matching bases. CDR3 length equals 13 residues. Germline V gives CDR1 SGHRS, CDR2 YFSETQ. V lost 7 bases, J lost 0 bases, and 11 bases lay in between. The CDR3 DNA is TGCGCCAGCGGGACACCGAGCTCCTACGAGCAGTACTTC. Encoded protein: CASGTPSSYEQYF.

This clone was detected a few times. This chain links TRBV5-5 with TRBJ1-4, with D possibly matching TRBD1 (6 bases). Germline V CDR1 and CDR2: SGHKS, YYEKEE (reference sequence). The CDR3 is 14 residues long. Trimming shortened V by 1 base and J by 2 bases, and 6 bases separated the two germline ends. For the CDR3, the DNA is TGTGCCAGCAGCTTGAGGGGGACTAATGAAAAACTGTTTTTT. This codes for CASSLRGTNEKLFF.

This rearrangement joins TRBV5-1 to TRBJ2-7; TRBD1 might be the D (6 bases). Germline lookup yields CDR1 SGHRS and CDR2 YFSETQ. V was shortened by 2 bases and J by 1 base, with 10 bases between the two germline ends. The CDR3 spans 14 residues. Here the CDR3 DNA reads TGCGCCAGCAGCTTAAGGACAGCTTCCTACGAGCAGTACTTC. It codes for CASSLRTASYEQYF.

The chain joins TRBV3-1 (or the pseudogene TRBV3-2) to TRBJ2-4; D is undetermined. V was trimmed by 0 bases and J by 0 bases, leaving 9 bases between them. Germline V CDR1 and CDR2: LGHDT, YNNKEL (reference sequence). This CDR3 is 16 amino acids long. CDR3 bases: TGTGCCAGCAGCCAAGAGATCGGGTCAGCCAAAAACATTCAGTACTTC. Protein product: CASSQEIGSAKNIQYF.

This chain links TRBV10-1 with TRBJ2-1; 8 bases are shared with TRBD2. Per germline, CDR1 WNHNN and CDR2 SYGVQD (reference sequence). V was clipped by 3 bases and J by 7 bases; unmatched bases: 11. The CDR3 loop spans 16 amino acids. Here the CDR3 DNA reads TGCGCCAGCAGTGAATGGACGGGAGGGGGTAAGAATGAGCAGTTCTTC. Its protein is CASSEWTGGGKNEQFF.

The chain links TRBV14 to TRBJ1-2, with D perhaps matching TRBD1 (5 bases). V was clipped by 2 bases and J by 6 bases, with 13 bases between them. The CDR3 totals 14 residues. Germline V gives CDR1 SGHDN, CDR2 FVKESK. CDR3 nucleotides: TGTGCCAGCAGCCAAAGTACAGGAGTCAATGGCTACACCTTC. It codes for CASSQSTGVNGYTF. The full variable domain, in which reference TRBV14 and TRBJ1-2 provide the parts outside the CDR3, is EAGVTQFPSHSVIEKGQTVTLRCDPISGHDNLYWYRRVMGKEIKFLLHFVKESKQDESGMPNNRFLAERTGGTYSTLKVQPAELEDSGVYFCASSQSTGVNGYTFGSGTRLTVV.

V usage is TRBV3-1 (or the pseudogene TRBV3-2) and J usage is TRBJ1-2; D perhaps matches TRBD1 (6 bases). Between the trimmed V and J ends, which lost 4 bases and 8 bases, there was a span of 14 bases. The CDR3 is 13 amino acids. Germline lookup yields CDR1 LGHDT and CDR2 YNNKEL (reference sequence). In DNA, the CDR3 is TGTGCCAGCAGCCTACAGGGATTGGGGGGCTACACCTTC. Its translation: CASSLQGLGGYTF.

The chain joins TRBV12-5 to TRBJ1-1; D is uncertain. Germline V gene lookup returns CDR1 LGHNT and CDR2 FRNRAP. The length of the CDR3 is 14 residues. V lost 6 bases and J lost 3, with 14 bases in between. CDR3 DNA sequence: TGTGCTAGTGGCCCCAGCGGCGGTGACACTGAAGCTTTCTTT. It codes for CASGPSGGDTEAFF. The variable domain in full, with the rest retrieved from reference TRBV12-5 and TRBJ1-1, is DARVTQTPRHKVTEMGQEVTMRCQPILGHNTVFWYRQTMMQGLELLAYFRNRAPLDDSGMPKDRFSAEMPDATLATLKIQPSEPRDSAVYFCASGPSGGDTEAFFGQGTRLTVV.

Remarks on this clone: This sample also contains other DNA sequences that code for the same CDR3. This chain connects TRBV18 to TRBJ1-6; D possibly corresponds to TRBD1 (6 bases). The CDR3 is 12 residues long. V was trimmed by 3 bases and J by 10 bases, leaving 7 bases between them. Per the germline V gene, CDR1 is KGHSH and CDR2 is LQKENI. The CDR3: CASSPQGSPLHF. CDR3 sequence (DNA): TGTGCCAGCTCACCGCAGGGGTCACCCCTCCACTTT.

This sequence joins TRBV5-4 and TRBJ1-6; TRBD1 matches at 10 bases. CDR3 length: 14 residues. Germline V gene sequence: CDR1 SGHNT, CDR2 YYREEE (reference sequence). J was trimmed by 8 bases and V by 2 bases; bases with no gene match: 1. The CDR3 here is CASSFGTGDSPLHF. CDR3 sequence (DNA): TGTGCCAGCAGCTTTGGGACAGGGGATTCACCCCTCCACTTT.